Presented here are 30 T cell receptor beta chains from one specimen sequenced in a study of blood T cell repertoires in COVID-19. Clones were sequenced by immunoSEQ multiplex PCR, and TCRdb holds only the in-frame ones, with some missing. The sample yields 250,000 to 350,000 clones, about 90% seen once. Sequenced material: PBMCs or T cells enriched from blood (not recorded which). The source is a woman aged 18-29 years with acute COVID-19.

The rearrangement joins TRBV3-1 (or the pseudogene TRBV3-2) to TRBJ2-7; TRBD2 aligns across 10 bases. V lost 6 bases and J lost 5; bases outside the gene matches: 7. Per germline, CDR1 LGHDT and CDR2 YNNKEL (reference sequence). The CDR3 is 14 amino acids. The CDR3 DNA is TGTGCCAGCAGTCTTAGCGGGAGGTCTGACGAGCAGTACTTC. This codes for CASSLSGRSDEQYF.

The V call is TRBV28, the J call TRBJ2-7, with D tentatively TRBD1 (6 bases). This CDR3 is built from 12 residues. CDR1 and CDR2 (germline): MDHEN, SYDVKM. Between the trimmed V and J ends, which lost 2 bases and 5 bases, there was a span of 7 bases. CDR3 protein: CASSLAGDEQYF. CDR3 coding DNA: TGTGCCAGCAGTTTAGCAGGGGACGAGCAGTACTTC. Looking up the rest from reference TRBV28 and TRBJ2-7 gives the full variable domain: DVKVTQSSRYLVKRTGEKVFLECVQDMDHENMFWYRQDPGLGLRLIYFSYDVKMKEKGDIPEGYSVSREKKERFSLILESASTNQTSMYLCASSLAGDEQYFGPGTRLTVT.

The chain combines TRBV9 with TRBJ2-2; 8 bases are shared with TRBD1. This CDR3 has 16 amino acids. The V gene end was trimmed by 4 bases and the J gene end by 3 bases; junction bases not matched to a gene: 8. CDR1 and CDR2 from the germline V gene are SGDLS and YYNGEE. In nucleotides, the CDR3 is TGTGCCAGCAGCCCGCATCAGGGGGCTGACACCGGGGAGCTGTTTTTT. Translated, it gives CASSPHQGADTGELFF. Filled out from reference TRBV9 and TRBJ2-2, the complete variable domain reads DSGVTQTPKHLITATGQRVTLRCSPRSGDLSVYWYQQSLDQGLQFLIQYYNGEERAKGNILERFSAQQFPDLHSELNLSSLELGDSALYFCASSPHQGADTGELFFGEGSRLTVL.

The rearrangement links TRBV5-1 to TRBJ1-2; 10 bases are a match to TRBD1. CDR1 SGHRS and CDR2 YFSETQ come from the germline V gene. The trim removed 2 bases at V and 8 bases at J, leaving 9 bases unmatched. This CDR3 is 15 amino acids long. The CDR3 DNA is TGCGCCAGCAGCTTAGGGGACAGGGGAAATCTAGGCTACACCTTC. Its translation: CASSLGDRGNLGYTF.

The chain links TRBV18 to TRBJ1-4, with D perhaps TRBD1 (5 bases). The germline CDR1 and CDR2 sequences are KGHSH and LQKENI. This CDR3 has 15 amino acids. V shed 3 bases and J shed 5 bases, with 13 bases lying between them. Written as DNA, the CDR3 is TGTGCCAGCTCACCTGACAGAGCGGGCAATGAAAAACTGTTTTTT. It is translated as CASSPDRAGNEKLFF.

About this clone: Other DNA sequences in this specimen translate into the identical CDR3. This chain joins TRBV19 and TRBJ2-7; D not certain. The ends were cut back, 1 base at V and 0 bases at J, with 7 bases in the middle. CDR1 is LNHDA and CDR2 is SQIVND in the germline V gene (reference sequence). The CDR3 covers 14 residues. This CDR3 is CASSIGGSSYEQYF. The CDR3 nucleotides read TGTGCCAGTAGTATAGGAGGCAGCTCCTACGAGCAGTACTTC.

A note on this clone: Sequence at one end of the junction differs from germline and may be a read error. CDR3: CASSLGQGAYSF. CDR3 DNA: TGCGCCAGCAGCTTGGGACAGGGGGCTTACTCCTTC. The genes are TRBV5-1 and TRBJ1-2; TRBD1 agrees at 10 bases. Germline V gene sequence: CDR1 SGHRS, CDR2 YFSETQ. The CDR3 loop spans 12 amino acids.

This chain uses TRBV4-2 with TRBJ2-6, with 7 bases fitting TRBD2. The V and J ends lost 0 bases and 0 bases, in that order; junction bases with no gene match: 2. Germline values: CDR1 LGHNA, CDR2 YNFKEQ. The CDR3 covers 17 residues. CDR3 protein: CASSQDPSGSGANVLTF. The CDR3 DNA reads TGTGCCAGCAGCCAAGATCCTAGCGGCTCTGGGGCCAACGTCCTGACTTTC.

The chain has TRBV29-1 and TRBJ2-3; 10 positions match TRBD1. The CDR3 has 13 amino acids. The germline V gene has CDR1 SQVTM and CDR2 ANQGSEA. V lost 7 bases to trimming and J lost 3 bases; unmatched junction nucleotides: 4. The CDR3 sequence is CSARGQGTDTQYF. Here the CDR3 DNA reads TGCAGCGCTCGGGGACAGGGGACAGATACGCAGTATTTT.

V gene TRBV7-9 combines with J gene TRBJ1-2; TRBD1 agrees at 10 bases. The CDR3 sequence is 14 residues long. From germline, CDR1 is SEHNR and CDR2 FQNEAQ (reference sequence). V gave up 5 bases and J gave up 6 bases; unmatched junction bases: 6. CDR3 in DNA: TGTGCCAGCAGCCGGGACAGGGGTTTGCATGGCTACACCTTC. Translated, it gives CASSRDRGLHGYTF.

V gene TRBV29-1 combines with J gene TRBJ2-5; 14 bases agree with TRBD2. The germline V gene has CDR1 SQVTM and CDR2 ANQGSEA. The CDR3 has 17 residues. Trimming took 6 bases from V and 0 from J; bases not matched to a gene: 9. CDR3 in DNA: TGCAGCGTCACTGGGACTAGCGGGAGACCGTACCAAGAGACCCAGTACTTC. Amino acids: CSVTGTSGRPYQETQYF.

This chain joins TRBV10-3 and TRBJ2-7; TRBD2 agrees at 8 bases. Germline V gene lookup returns CDR1 ENHRY and CDR2 SYGVKD. Trimming at V came to 1 base and at J to 0 bases, leaving 5 bases not matched to a gene. This CDR3 region has 16 residues. This CDR3 is CAISEFGAGDSYEQYF. The CDR3 DNA reads TGTGCCATCAGTGAGTTTGGAGCGGGGGACTCCTACGAGCAGTACTTC.

This chain connects TRBV9 to TRBJ2-7; perhaps TRBD2 as D (6 bases). The ends were cut back, 4 bases at V and 5 bases at J, with 16 bases in the middle. CDR1 and CDR2 from the germline V gene are SGDLS and YYNGEE. The CDR3 runs to 14 residues. The CDR3 protein is CASSPRGGNHEQYF. The CDR3 nucleotides are TGTGCCAGCAGCCCCCGCGGCGGGAACCACGAGCAGTACTTC.

The sample holds a few counts of this clone. The gene calls are TRBV3-1 (or the pseudogene TRBV3-2) and TRBJ2-2; D might be TRBD1 (6 bases). Germline V gene lookup returns CDR1 LGHDT and CDR2 YNNKEL (reference sequence). The CDR3 extends over 14 amino acids. V was trimmed by 4 bases and J by 1 base, leaving 7 bases between them. CDR3 in DNA: TGTGCCAGCAGCCTCAGGGGGAACACCGGGGAGCTGTTTTTT. Its translation is CASSLRGNTGELFF.

The rearrangement links TRBV11-3 to TRBJ2-1; D perhaps matches TRBD1 (5 bases). V gave up 4 bases and J gave up 5 bases, with 12 bases separating them. The germline CDR1 and CDR2 sequences are SGHNT and YENEEA. The CDR3 length is 14 residues. The CDR3 is CASSSAKGNNEQFF. CDR3 nucleotides: TGTGCCAGCAGCTCGGCTAAGGGGAACAATGAGCAGTTCTTC.

The rearrangement links TRBV7-9 to TRBJ2-7; no reliable D call. Germline-derived CDR1 and CDR2 are SEHNR and FQNEAQ (reference sequence). The CDR3 is made up of 13 amino acids. Trimming cost V 5 bases and J 9 bases, with 17 bases left between them. For the CDR3, the DNA is TGTGCCAGCAGCCCTAGAGGTTTCATGTGGCAGTACTTC. Translating gives CASSPRGFMWQYF.

V is TRBV19 and J is TRBJ1-2; D is possibly TRBD1 (5 bases). V was clipped by 7 bases and J by 1 base, with 19 bases between them. From germline, CDR1 is LNHDA and CDR2 SQIVND (reference sequence). This CDR3 region has 16 residues. The CDR3 sequence: CASNSRSGVINYGYTF. CDR3 nucleotides: TGTGCCAGTAATTCCCGTTCGGGGGTGATTAACTATGGCTACACCTTC.

V usage is TRBV29-1 and J usage is TRBJ2-5; D unclear. Germline V gene lookup returns CDR1 SQVTM and CDR2 ANQGSEA. The CDR3 contains 12 residues. V was shortened by 7 bases and J by 4 bases, with 13 bases between the two germline ends. For the CDR3, the DNA is TGCAGCGGATTCGGGTCCCGAGAGACCCAGTACTTC. Protein product: CSGFGSRETQYF.

The chain carries TRBV6-6 and TRBJ2-1, with 7 bases matching TRBD1. The CDR3 sequence is 15 residues long. CDR1 MNHNY and CDR2 SVGAGI come from the germline V gene (reference sequence). The trim removed 6 bases at V and 6 bases at J, leaving 11 bases unmatched. The DNA for the CDR3 is TGTGCCAGCAGCCCGAGGGGGCCCTTGGGCAATGAGCAGTTCTTC. It specifies CASSPRGPLGNEQFF.

The genes are TRBV2 and TRBJ2-4; a possible D gene is TRBD2 (6 bases). Trimming took off 6 bases at V and 5 bases at J, with 17 bases between the two ends. Looked up from germline, CDR1 is SNHLY and CDR2 is FYNNEI. The CDR3 length is 15 residues. This CDR3 is CASSPSGRTQNIQYF. As DNA, the CDR3 is TGTGCCAGCAGCCCAAGCGGGCGAACCCAAAACATTCAGTACTTC.

The rearrangement uses TRBV7-9 and TRBJ2-7; 7 bases match TRBD1. Trimming took 5 bases from V and 3 from J; bases not matched to a gene: 10. CDR3 length: 15 amino acids. Per the germline V gene, CDR1 is SEHNR and CDR2 is FQNEAQ (reference sequence). The CDR3 loop reads CASSADRAVGYEQYF. The CDR3 bases are TGTGCCAGCAGCGCTGACAGGGCAGTAGGCTACGAGCAGTACTTC. The full variable domain, with the rest looked up from reference TRBV7-9 and TRBJ2-7, is DTGVSQNPRHKITKRGQNVTFRCDPISEHNRLYWYRQTLGQGPEFLTYFQNEAQLEKSRLLSDRFSAERPKGSFSTLEIQRTEQGDSAMYLCASSADRAVGYEQYFGPGTRLTVT.

The chain links TRBV9 to TRBJ1-5; D possibly corresponds to TRBD1 (6 bases). Germline V gives CDR1 SGDLS, CDR2 YYNGEE. This CDR3 spans 15 amino acids. V lost 5 bases and J 0 bases, leaving 12 bases between the germline ends. The chain's CDR3 is CASRGGPLSNQPQHF. CDR3 nucleotide sequence: TGTGCCAGCAGGGGGGGGCCACTTAGCAATCAGCCCCAGCATTTT.

CDR3 protein: CAISEVAGENEQFF. In DNA form, the CDR3 reads TGTGCCATCAGTGAGGTAGCGGGTGAGAATGAGCAGTTCTTC. The gene calls are TRBV10-3 and TRBJ2-1, with 7 bases matching TRBD2. V shed 2 bases and J 7 bases; nucleotides not matched to a gene: 5. The CDR3 is made up of 14 amino acids. Germline V lookup: CDR1 ENHRY, CDR2 SYGVKD.

The V gene is TRBV4-2, the J gene TRBJ2-7; no definite D call. CDR1 is LGHNA and CDR2 is YNFKEQ in the germline V gene. V shed 4 bases and J shed 2 bases, with 27 bases lying between them. The CDR3 extends over 19 amino acids. CDR3 amino acids: CASSPPRVKWWRKPYEQYF. The CDR3 DNA is TGTGCCAGCAGCCCTCCCCGGGTAAAATGGTGGAGAAAACCCTACGAGCAGTACTTC.

Here the CDR3 DNA reads TGTGCCAGCAGCCCTAACCAGGGGGCTGAAGCTTTCTTT. Amino acid sequence: CASSPNQGAEAFF. This chain uses TRBV11-2 with TRBJ1-1, with TRBD1 matching over 7 bases. The CDR3 is 13 amino acids. After removal of 5 bases from V and 6 bases from J, the junction contained 6 bases not matched to a gene. Germline V gene lookup returns CDR1 SGHAT and CDR2 FQNNGV.

This clone was seen once. This sequence joins TRBV11-2 and TRBJ2-1, with 14 bases that match TRBD2. CDR3 size: 18 residues. Germline V gives CDR1 SGHAT, CDR2 FQNNGV. V trimming: 0 bases; J trimming: 6 bases; junction bases outside the gene matches: 7. CDR3 region: CASSLDGTGTSGGNEQFF. CDR3 nucleotides: TGTGCCAGCAGCTTAGATGGGACCGGGACTAGCGGGGGCAATGAGCAGTTCTTC.

The chain carries TRBV9 and TRBJ1-2; D gene unclear. The CDR3 is made up of 14 amino acids. Trimming removed 6 bases at V and 0 bases at J, with 12 bases between. The germline V gene encodes CDR1 SGDLS and CDR2 YYNGEE. Here the CDR3 DNA reads TGTGCCAGCATGGGCAGGACTCCTAACTATGGCTACACCTTC. Translated: CASMGRTPNYGYTF.

The rearrangement joins TRBV28 to TRBJ1-6, with D perhaps matching TRBD1 (5 bases). This CDR3 spans 14 amino acids. In germline, CDR1 is MDHEN, CDR2 SYDVKM. V was trimmed by 7 bases and J by 8 bases, leaving 15 bases between them. The CDR3 DNA is TGTGCCAGCAAAACCGGGACGGGAGATTCACCCCTCCACTTT. Amino acid sequence: CASKTGTGDSPLHF.

This chain joins TRBV27 and TRBJ2-7; D is perhaps TRBD2 (5 bases). The V and J ends lost 0 bases and 1 base respectively, with 10 bases between them. The V gene's germline CDR1 is MNHEY and CDR2 SMNVEV (reference sequence). The CDR3 covers 15 residues. CDR3 amino acids: CASSLSEAVSYEQYF. The CDR3 DNA reads as TGTGCCAGCAGTTTATCGGAGGCAGTTTCCTACGAGCAGTACTTC.

The count of this clone is one. The V and J genes are TRBV28 and TRBJ1-2; TRBD1 matches 12 bases. The V gene's germline CDR1 is MDHEN and CDR2 SYDVKM. V shed 4 bases and J 2 bases; nucleotides not matched to a gene: 2. The CDR3 extends over 15 amino acids. The CDR3 DNA follows: TGTGCCAGCAGTTCGGGACAGGGGGCGAACTATGGCTACACCTTC. Amino acids: CASSSGQGANYGYTF.